This T cell receptor beta chain was observed in a study of CD8 T cells in Susac syndrome. Unmatched junction bases numbered 0, after V lost 0 bases and J lost 5 bases. The CDR3 has 14 residues. CDR1 and CDR2 (germline): SGHTS, YDEGEE. When the RNA was reverse transcribed, random hexamers were used with an input of roughly 0.45 to 1 ug. immunoSEQ multiplex PCR amplified TCR beta CDR3 across 54 Vbeta, 13 Jbeta. TCRdb re-called the immunoSEQ multiplex PCR reads with MiXCR, one entry per CDR3 protein. The sample holds some 120,000 distinct CDR3 sequences, around nine tenths seen once. Points on this clonotype: Antigen unknown.

Study observations and caveats: The study conceded that its TCR sequencing and HLA analysis involved relatively few individuals.

CD8+ and CD4+ blood T cells underwent TCR beta sequencing. Purification of the CD8+ and CD4+ T cells relied on negative isolation, and TEMRA cells underwent FACS enrichment. The clonotype was recovered from a human donor with multiple sclerosis. Sample: CD8+ T cells from PBMCs. The chain couples TRBV5-8 to TRBJ2-1; TRBD2 agrees at 9 bases. This CDR3 reads CASSLASGNNEQFF. CDR3 DNA: TGTGCCAGCAGCTTGGCTAGCGGGAACAATGAGCAGTTCTTC.